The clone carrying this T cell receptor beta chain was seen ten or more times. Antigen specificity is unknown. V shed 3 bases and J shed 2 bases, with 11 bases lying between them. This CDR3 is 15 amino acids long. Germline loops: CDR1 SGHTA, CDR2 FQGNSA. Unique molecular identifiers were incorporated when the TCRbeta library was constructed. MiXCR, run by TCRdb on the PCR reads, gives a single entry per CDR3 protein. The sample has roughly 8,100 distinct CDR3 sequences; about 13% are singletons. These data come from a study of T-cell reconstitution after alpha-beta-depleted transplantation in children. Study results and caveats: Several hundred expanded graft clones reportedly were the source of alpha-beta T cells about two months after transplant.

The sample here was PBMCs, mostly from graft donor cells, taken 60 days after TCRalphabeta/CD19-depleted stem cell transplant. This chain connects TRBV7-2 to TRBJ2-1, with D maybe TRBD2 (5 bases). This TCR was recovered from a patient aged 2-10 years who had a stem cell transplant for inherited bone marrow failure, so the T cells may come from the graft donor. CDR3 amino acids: CASSFGRGAYNEQFF. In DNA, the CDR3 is TGTGCCAGCAGCTTCGGACGGGGTGCCTACAATGAGCAGTTCTTC.